This T cell receptor beta chain was recorded in a study of T cells after somatic rescue of genetic block. The repertoire was sequenced with immunoSEQ multiplex PCR; TCRdb's copy has only in-frame clones and lacks some. The table has some 74,000 clones, more than 75% seen once. The germline V gene encodes CDR1 SGHKS and CDR2 YYEKEE (reference sequence). The CDR3 sequence is 14 residues long. V lost 0 bases to trimming and J lost 2 bases, with 9 bases between them. The receptor's source is a man aged 25 to 40. Sequencing used peripheral blood mononuclear cells (PBMCs). The chain employs TRBV5-5 and TRBJ2-7; D gene uncertain. The chain's CDR3 is CASSLAAGAYEQYF. CDR3 DNA sequence: TGTGCCAGCAGCTTGGCCGCAGGCGCCTACGAGCAGTACTTC.